This TCR beta chain was obtained from a study of cytomegalovirus exposure and HLA in healthy donors. With 60 Vbeta and 13 Jbeta primers, the PCR was carried out. Sequencing used immunoSEQ multiplex PCR; TCRdb keeps in-frame clones, though not all of them. The repertoire shows 200,000 or so clones; the top ten hold less than 0.85%. V gave up 8 bases and J gave up 8 bases, with 12 bases separating them. In germline, CDR1 is SNHLY, CDR2 FYNNEI. The CDR3 extends over 11 amino acids. What was sequenced was PBMCs. The V call is TRBV2, the J call TRBJ1-2; unclear D gene. This receptor was identified in a boy between 10 and 17 years old in good health and CMV-seronegative. The CDR3 DNA sequence: TGTGCCAGCTGGGAGCAAGGGGGCTACACCTTC. Translation gives CASWEQGGYTF.